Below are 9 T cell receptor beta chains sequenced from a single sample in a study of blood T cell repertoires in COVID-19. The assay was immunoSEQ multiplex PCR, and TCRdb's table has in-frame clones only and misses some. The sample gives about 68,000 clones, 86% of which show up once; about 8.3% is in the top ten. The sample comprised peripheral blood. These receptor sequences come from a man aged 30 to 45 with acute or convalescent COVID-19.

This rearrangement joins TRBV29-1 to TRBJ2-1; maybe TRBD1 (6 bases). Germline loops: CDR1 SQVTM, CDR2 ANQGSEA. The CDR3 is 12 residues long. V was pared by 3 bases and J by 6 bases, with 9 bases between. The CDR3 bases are TGCAGCGTTGAGGGGGCGGCCAATGAGCAGTTCTTC. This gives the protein CSVEGAANEQFF.

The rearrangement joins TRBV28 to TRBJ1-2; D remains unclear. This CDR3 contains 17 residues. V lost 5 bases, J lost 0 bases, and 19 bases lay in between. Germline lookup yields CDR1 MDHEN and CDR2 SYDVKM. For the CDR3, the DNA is TGTGCCAGCAGTGGTTGGGCAGGAAGCTTGGCTAACTATGGCTACACCTTC. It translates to CASSGWAGSLANYGYTF.

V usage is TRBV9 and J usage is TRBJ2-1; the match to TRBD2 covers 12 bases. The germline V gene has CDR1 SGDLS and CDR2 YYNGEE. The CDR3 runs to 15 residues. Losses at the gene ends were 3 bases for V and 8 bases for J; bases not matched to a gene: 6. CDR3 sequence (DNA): TGTGCCAGCAGCGCCGGGACTAGCGGGTACGATGAGCAGTTCTTC. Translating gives CASSAGTSGYDEQFF.

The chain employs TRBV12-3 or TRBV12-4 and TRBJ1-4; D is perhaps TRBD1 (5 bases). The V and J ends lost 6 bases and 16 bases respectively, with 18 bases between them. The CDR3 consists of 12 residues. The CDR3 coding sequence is TGTGCCAGCAGCCTACAGCCGGGGGGACGGTTTTTT. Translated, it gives CASSLQPGGRFF.

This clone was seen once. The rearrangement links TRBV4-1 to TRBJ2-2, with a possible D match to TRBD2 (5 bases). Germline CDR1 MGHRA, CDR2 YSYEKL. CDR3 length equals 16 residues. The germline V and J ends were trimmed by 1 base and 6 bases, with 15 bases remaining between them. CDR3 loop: CASSQGGAGSSGELFF. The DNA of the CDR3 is TGCGCCAGCAGCCAAGGGGGAGCAGGTTCGTCCGGGGAGCTGTTTTTT.

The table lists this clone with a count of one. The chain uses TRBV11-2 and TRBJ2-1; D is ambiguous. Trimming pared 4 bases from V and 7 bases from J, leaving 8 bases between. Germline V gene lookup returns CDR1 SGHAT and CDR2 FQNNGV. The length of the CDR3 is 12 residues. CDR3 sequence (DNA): TGTGCCAGCAGCTCAAACCTAAATGAGCAGTTCTTC. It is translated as CASSSNLNEQFF.

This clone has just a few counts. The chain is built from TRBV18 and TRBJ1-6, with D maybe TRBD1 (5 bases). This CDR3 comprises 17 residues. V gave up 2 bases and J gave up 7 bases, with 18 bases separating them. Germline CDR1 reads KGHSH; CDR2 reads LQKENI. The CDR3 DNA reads TGTGCCAGCTCACCATTCGACAGTCTCTCCCCCAATTCACCCCTCCACTTT. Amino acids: CASSPFDSLSPNSPLHF.

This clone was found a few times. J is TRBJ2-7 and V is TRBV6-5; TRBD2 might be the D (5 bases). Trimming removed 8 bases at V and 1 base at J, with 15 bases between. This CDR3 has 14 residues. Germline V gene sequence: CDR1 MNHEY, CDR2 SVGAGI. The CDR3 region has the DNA TGTGCCAGCCACGTCGCGGGTAGATCCTACGAGCAGTACTTC. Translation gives CASHVAGRSYEQYF.

The chain's CDR3 is CASRPWMTSDTGELFF. In nucleotides, the CDR3 is TGTGCCAGCAGGCCTTGGATGACTAGCGACACCGGGGAGCTGTTTTTT. The J gene is TRBJ2-2, the V gene TRBV3-1 (or the pseudogene TRBV3-2), with TRBD2 identical over 8 bases. The CDR3 has 16 amino acids. From germline, CDR1 is LGHDT and CDR2 YNNKEL (reference sequence). V lost 6 bases, J lost 3 bases, and 9 bases stayed unmatched.